One TCR beta chain is described in this entry. Its specificity is unknown. PCR primers comprised 60 Vbeta and 13 Jbeta primers. This table comes from immunoSEQ multiplex PCR, and its TCRdb copy is limited to in-frame clones, with some not included. The sample shows around 80,000 clones, about 78% of them seen only once. These data originate in a study of cytomegalovirus exposure and HLA in healthy donors. Study information: Most genotyped donors, 65% to 90% of some 400, had Caucasian-associated genetic ancestry. Notes on the study in general: More clonal expansion characterized HLA-associated TCR beta chains than equally common others in a later analysis.

As for the donors, each was a healthy bone marrow donor. Trimming took 4 bases from V and 4 from J; bases not matched to a gene: 9. The CDR3 runs 16 residues. In germline, CDR1 is SGHNT, CDR2 YYREEE (reference sequence). The TCR sequence derives from a man between 18 and 29 years old in good health and CMV-seropositive. The rearrangement uses TRBV5-4 and TRBJ2-2; 8 bases line up with TRBD2. Material: PBMCs. CDR3 region: CASSRALADLTGELFF. CDR3 DNA: TGTGCCAGCAGCCGGGCACTAGCGGATCTCACCGGGGAGCTGTTTTTT. Using reference TRBV5-4 and TRBJ2-2 for the parts outside the CDR3, the full variable domain is ETGVTQSPTHLIKTRGQQVTLRCSSQSGHNTVSWYQQALGQGPQFIFQYYREEENGRGNFPPRFSGLQFPNYSSELNVNALELDDSALYLCASSRALADLTGELFFGEGSRLTVL.